This TCR beta chain emerged from a study of blood T cells in healthy people across ages. Study-wide results and caveats: Per-million-T-cell TCR beta diversity fell roughly linearly with age.

V lost 0 bases and J 6 bases, leaving 7 bases between the germline ends. This CDR3 is built from 13 residues. The germline CDR1 and CDR2 sequences are SGHRS and YFSETQ. Combining a sample-barcoded 5' primer with a J-beta primer mix, a second PCR ran for 7 to 11 cycles. The template-switch adaptor was a 5' adaptor with 12 random nucleotides. It tagged each cDNA molecule. All samples yielded 3 million or more CDR3-containing paired-end reads. TCRdb independently ran MiXCR on the 5' RACE reads; one entry per CDR3 protein. This table has fewer than 950,000 distinct CDR3 sequences, roughly 50% appearing once. This clonotype was seen once. Its matching antigen is unknown.

The clonotype comes from a man older than 75 in good health. The sequencing sample was made of blood. This sequence joins TRBV5-1 and TRBJ2-1; maybe TRBD1 (6 bases). The CDR3 reads CASSLEGVNEQFF. The CDR3 bases are TGCGCCAGCAGCTTGGAGGGGGTCAATGAGCAGTTCTTC. Drawing the rest from reference TRBV5-1 and TRBJ2-1, the complete variable domain is KAGVTQTPRYLIKTRGQQVTLSCSPISGHRSVSWYQQTPGQGLQFLFEYFSETQRNKGNFPGRFSGRQFSNSRSEMNVSTLELGDSALYLCASSLEGVNEQFFGPGTRLTVL.